A selection of T cell receptor beta chains follows, all from one sample in a study of blood T cell repertoires in COVID-19. The method was immunoSEQ multiplex PCR; TCRdb's version includes in-frame clones alone and lacks a portion of them. This repertoire shows roughly 240,000 clones, around 83% found once; its top ten account for around 2.4%. Input material: peripheral blood. The receptors here all came from a man aged 40-55 years who had recovered from COVID-19. Both conserved end residues are part of each CDR3. Each record gives: D gene, clone size, V gene, J gene, CDR3 protein, CDR3 DNA. The D gene is left open where the match is weak. Clone sizes are given selectively: once, few, many, or a class where the clone is expanded.

>-|few|TRBV2|TRBJ1-2
CASSEIRREGYTF
TGTGCCAGCAGTGAAATACGGCGGGAGGGCTACACCTTC
>-|few|TRBV15|TRBJ2-1
CATSRNEQFF
TGTGCCACCAGCCGGAATGAGCAGTTCTTC
>TRBD1|-|TRBV6-2/TRBV6-3|TRBJ2-7
CASSPHISGTDLYEQYF
TGTGCCAGCAGTCCCCACATTTCGGGGACAGATCTCTACGAGCAGTACTTC
>TRBD2|-|TRBV30|TRBJ2-2
CAWSVAGAGTGELFF
TGTGCCTGGAGTGTAGCGGGGGCCGGCACCGGGGAGCTGTTTTTT
>-|-|TRBV19|TRBJ2-7
CASSIRQGLTYEQYF
TGTGCCAGTAGTATAAGGCAGGGGTTAACCTACGAGCAGTACTTC
>-|-|TRBV27|TRBJ2-3
CASREAPGSDTQYF
TGTGCCAGCAGAGAAGCCCCAGGGTCAGATACGCAGTATTTT
>-|few|TRBV6-2/TRBV6-3|TRBJ1-1
CASSAAGTTNTEAFF
TGTGCCAGCAGTGCCGCCGGGACAACGAACACTGAAGCTTTCTTT
>-|-|TRBV6-5|TRBJ2-1
CASSSTQGNEQFF
TGTGCCAGCAGTTCGACTCAGGGGAATGAGCAGTTCTTC
>TRBD2|-|TRBV10-1|TRBJ2-3
CASSRTSGSFPDTQYF
TGCGCCAGCTCCCGGACTAGCGGGAGCTTCCCGGATACGCAGTATTTT
>-|-|TRBV2|TRBJ1-2
CASSAGGRLNYGYTF
TGTGCCAGCAGTGCGGGGGGCAGGCTCAACTATGGCTACACCTTC
>TRBD2|-|TRBV7-2|TRBJ2-5
CASSMKYSGGHQRETQYF
TGTGCCAGCAGCATGAAATATAGCGGGGGGCACCAACGGGAGACCCAGTACTTC
>-|-|TRBV30|TRBJ2-5
CASEGAYQETQYF
TGTGCTTCGGAGGGGGCGTACCAAGAGACCCAGTACTTC
>-|-|TRBV19|TRBJ1-1
CASSPGRGRYAFF
TGTGCCAGTAGTCCAGGGCGGGGAAGGTACGCTTTCTTT
>TRBD1|-|TRBV6-1|TRBJ1-5
CASSERAPGGASNQPQHF
TGTGCCAGCAGTGAAAGGGCCCCAGGGGGCGCAAGCAATCAGCCCCAGCATTTT
>-|many|TRBV18|TRBJ2-2
CASSPPSQLNTGELFF
TGTGCCAGCTCACCACCGTCCCAGTTGAACACCGGGGAGCTGTTTTTT
>TRBD1|once|TRBV11-3|TRBJ1-1
CATTPRTGGFTEAFF
TGTGCCACCACACCTAGGACAGGGGGCTTCACTGAAGCTTTCTTT
>TRBD2|-|TRBV9|TRBJ2-3
CASSVLADGTDTQYF
TGTGCCAGCAGCGTTCTAGCGGATGGAACAGATACGCAGTATTTT
>TRBD1|-|TRBV11-2|TRBJ1-1
CASSHQGAGPRGTEAFF
TGTGCCAGCAGCCATCAAGGGGCAGGGCCCAGGGGGACTGAAGCTTTCTTT
>-|few|TRBV10-3|TRBJ2-5
CAISALPQGTQETQYF
TGTGCCATCAGTGCGTTGCCACAGGGTACACAAGAGACCCAGTACTTC
>TRBD2|-|TRBV6-1|TRBJ2-1
CASSERTSGSGSYNEQFF
TGTGCCAGCAGTGAACGGACTAGCGGGAGTGGCTCCTACAATGAGCAGTTCTTC
>-|-|TRBV7-2|TRBJ1-6
CASSSTFGQPKALHF
TGTGCCAGCAGCTCTACTTTTGGGCAGCCTAAGGCCCTCCACTTT
>TRBD1|-|TRBV11-2|TRBJ1-1
CASSRTGIRNTEAFF
TGTGCCAGCAGCCGGACAGGGATTCGGAACACTGAAGCTTTCTTT
>-|-|TRBV7-8|TRBJ2-4
CASSLAGGQNIQYF
TGTGCCAGCAGCTTAGCGGGGGGGCAGAACATTCAGTACTTC
>-|-|TRBV27|TRBJ2-7
CASTAGRDFYEQYF
TGTGCCAGCACAGCTGGGCGGGACTTCTACGAGCAGTACTTC
>-|-|TRBV11-3|TRBJ2-5
CASSLTVTRAGQETQYF
TGTGCCAGCAGCCTTACTGTAACCCGGGCGGGACAAGAGACCCAGTACTTC